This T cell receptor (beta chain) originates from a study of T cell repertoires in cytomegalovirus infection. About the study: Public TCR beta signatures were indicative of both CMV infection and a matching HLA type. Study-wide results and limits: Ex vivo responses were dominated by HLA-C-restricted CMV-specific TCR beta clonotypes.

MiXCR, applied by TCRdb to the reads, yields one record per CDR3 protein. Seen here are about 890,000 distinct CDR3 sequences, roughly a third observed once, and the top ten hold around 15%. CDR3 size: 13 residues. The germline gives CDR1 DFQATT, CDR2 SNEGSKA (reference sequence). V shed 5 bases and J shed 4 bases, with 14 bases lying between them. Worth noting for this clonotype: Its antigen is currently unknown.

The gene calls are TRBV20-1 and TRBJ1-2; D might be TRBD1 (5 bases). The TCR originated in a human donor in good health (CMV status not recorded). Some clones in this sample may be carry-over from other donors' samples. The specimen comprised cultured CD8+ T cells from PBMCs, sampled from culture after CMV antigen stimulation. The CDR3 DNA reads TGCAGTGCTTTCCTAGGGGATTCCTATGGCTACACCTTC. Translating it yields CSAFLGDSYGYTF.